One sample yielded the 4 T cell receptor beta chains listed below, sequenced in a study of early stage breast cancer tumors. Generated by immunoSEQ multiplex PCR, the TCRdb table keeps only in-frame clones and is missing some. The sample yields nearly 25,000 clones, 60% to 70% seen once. Sample: breast tumor tissue. The receptor source for this set is a person in their sixties with breast cancer.

The table lists this clone with a few counts. The chain is built from TRBV27 and TRBJ2-1, with D possibly matching TRBD1 (5 bases). The CDR3 extends over 11 amino acids. V was cut by 4 bases and J by 7 bases, with 5 bases left in between. The germline gives CDR1 MNHEY, CDR2 SMNVEV (reference sequence). CDR3 sequence reads: CASSSGNEQFF. As DNA, the CDR3 is TGTGCCAGCAGTTCAGGGAATGAGCAGTTCTTC.

The CDR3 region has the DNA TGTGCCAGCAGTGTCAGGGACGAGCAGTACTTC. Its protein is CASSVRDEQYF. The rearrangement links TRBV2 to TRBJ2-7, with D perhaps TRBD1 (5 bases). This CDR3 has 11 amino acids. Trimming removed 4 bases from V and 5 bases from J, with 6 bases in between. Germline loops: CDR1 SNHLY, CDR2 FYNNEI. The full variable domain, in which reference TRBV2 and TRBJ2-7 provide the parts outside the CDR3, is EPEVTQTPSHQVTQMGQEVILRCVPISNHLYFYWYRQILGQKVEFLVSFYNNEISEKSEIFDDQFSVERPDGSNFTLKIRSTKLEDSAMYFCASSVRDEQYFGPGTRLTVT.

This clone has a handful of counts. The chain links TRBV21-1 to TRBJ2-1; TRBD1, the table's D call, was not compared with the DNA. TRBV21-1 is marked as a pseudogene. CDR3 length: 14 residues. Here the CDR3 DNA reads TGTGCCAGCAGCAAATACAGTAACCACAATGAGCAGTTCTTC. It is translated as CASSKYSNHNEQFF.

The genes are TRBV28 and TRBJ2-7; 10 nucleotides align to TRBD1. The CDR3 contains 17 residues. The ends lost 7 bases at V and 4 bases at J; junction bases unmatched: 16. Germline lookup yields CDR1 MDHEN and CDR2 SYDVKM. The CDR3 sequence is CASMLMGHRTGGYEQYF. CDR3 bases: TGTGCCAGCATGTTAATGGGCCACCGGACAGGGGGGTACGAGCAGTACTTC.